This T cell receptor beta chain was captured by sequencing in a study of cytomegalovirus exposure and HLA in healthy donors. A multiplex PCR was run with 60 Vbeta primers and 13 Jbeta primers. Repertoires were generated with immunoSEQ multiplex PCR, while TCRdb's copy carries only in-frame clones and drops some. The repertoire consists of about 180,000 clones, with over 70% occurring once and the leading ten covering 4.5% to 6%. This TCR came from a man in his forties in good health and CMV-seronegative. Sequencing was performed on PBMCs.

Here the CDR3 reads CASSHDRAANTEAFF. CDR3 DNA: TGTGCCAGCAGTCATGACAGGGCAGCGAACACTGAAGCTTTCTTT. The J gene is TRBJ1-1, the V gene TRBV7-9, with 7 bases that match TRBD1. The germline V gene encodes CDR1 SEHNR and CDR2 FQNEAQ (reference sequence). Trimming cost V 6 bases and J 1 base; bases outside gene matches: 8. The CDR3 contains 15 residues.